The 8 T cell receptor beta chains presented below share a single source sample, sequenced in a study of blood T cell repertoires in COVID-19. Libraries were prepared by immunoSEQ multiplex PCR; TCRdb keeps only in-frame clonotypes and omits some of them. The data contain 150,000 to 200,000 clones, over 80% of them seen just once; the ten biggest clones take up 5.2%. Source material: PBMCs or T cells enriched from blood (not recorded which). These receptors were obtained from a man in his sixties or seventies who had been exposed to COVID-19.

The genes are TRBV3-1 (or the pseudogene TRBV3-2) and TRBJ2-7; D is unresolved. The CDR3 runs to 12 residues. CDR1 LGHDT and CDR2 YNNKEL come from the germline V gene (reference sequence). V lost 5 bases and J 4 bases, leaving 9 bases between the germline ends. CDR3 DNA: TGTGCCAGCAGCTTATCTTTTTACGAGCAGTACTTC. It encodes CASSLSFYEQYF.

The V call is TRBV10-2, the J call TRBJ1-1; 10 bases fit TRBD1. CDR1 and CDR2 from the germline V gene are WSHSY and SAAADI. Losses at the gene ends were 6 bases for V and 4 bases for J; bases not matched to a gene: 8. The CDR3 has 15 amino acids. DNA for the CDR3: TGCGCCAGCAGCCTTCGACAGGGGGCGATCACTGAAGCTTTCTTT. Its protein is CASSLRQGAITEAFF.

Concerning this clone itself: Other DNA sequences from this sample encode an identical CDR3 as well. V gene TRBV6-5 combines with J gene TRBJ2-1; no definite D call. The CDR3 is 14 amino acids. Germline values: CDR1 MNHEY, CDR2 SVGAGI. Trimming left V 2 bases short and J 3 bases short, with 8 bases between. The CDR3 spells CASSYRGHYNEQFF. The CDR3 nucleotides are TGTGCCAGCAGTTACCGCGGCCACTACAATGAGCAGTTCTTC.

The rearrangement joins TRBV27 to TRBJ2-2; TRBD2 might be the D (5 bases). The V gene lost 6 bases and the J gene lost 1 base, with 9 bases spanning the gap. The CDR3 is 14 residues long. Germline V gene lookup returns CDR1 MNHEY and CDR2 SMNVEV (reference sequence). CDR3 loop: CASRASRNTGELFF. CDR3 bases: TGTGCCAGCAGGGCTAGCAGGAACACCGGGGAGCTGTTTTTT.

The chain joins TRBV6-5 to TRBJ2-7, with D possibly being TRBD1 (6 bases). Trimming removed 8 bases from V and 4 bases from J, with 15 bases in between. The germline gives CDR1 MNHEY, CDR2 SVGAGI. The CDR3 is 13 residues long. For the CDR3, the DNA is TGTGCCAGCCGGTCTCCCAGGGGTTACGAGCAGTACTTC. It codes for CASRSPRGYEQYF.

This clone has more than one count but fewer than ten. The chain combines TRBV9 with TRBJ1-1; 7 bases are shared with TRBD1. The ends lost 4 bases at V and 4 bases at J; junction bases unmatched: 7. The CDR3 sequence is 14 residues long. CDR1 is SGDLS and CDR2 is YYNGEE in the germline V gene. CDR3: CASSPPDRATEAFF. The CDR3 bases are TGTGCCAGCAGCCCACCTGACAGGGCCACTGAAGCTTTCTTT.

The CDR3 here is CASSPQKTGPQPQHF. The CDR3 DNA reads as TGTGCCAGCTCCCCGCAAAAGACAGGGCCTCAGCCCCAGCATTTT. The V gene is TRBV18, the J gene TRBJ1-5, with TRBD1 matching over 7 bases. Unmatched junction bases numbered 11, after V lost 6 bases and J lost 6 bases. The CDR3 extends over 15 amino acids. Per the germline V gene, CDR1 is KGHSH and CDR2 is LQKENI.

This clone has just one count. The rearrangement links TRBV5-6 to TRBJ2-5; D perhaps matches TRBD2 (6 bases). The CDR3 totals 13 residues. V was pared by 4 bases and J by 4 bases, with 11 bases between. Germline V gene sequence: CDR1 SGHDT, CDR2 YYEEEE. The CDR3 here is CASSGGTGETQYF. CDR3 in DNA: TGTGCCAGCAGCGGAGGGACTGGAGAGACCCAGTACTTC.